Listed below are T cell receptor beta chains from one sample, sequenced in a study of blood T cells in healthy people across ages. TCRdb recomputed calls from the 5' RACE reads with MiXCR, one row per CDR3 protein. The table has around 800,000 distinct CDR3 sequences, about 26% seen once. Separately, the same data were catalogued under a study of T cells of mothers and their children.

The sample was blood. The receptors stem from a boy younger than 18 in good health. CDR3s include the opening cysteine and the closing phenylalanine or tryptophan. The D gene is left open where the match is weak. Size is stated for part of the rows, as once, few or many counts, or as a class when the clone is expanded.

V gene,D gene,clone size,CDR3 length,J gene,CDR3 DNA,CDR3 protein
TRBV6-6,TRBD1,NA,16,TRBJ1-2,TGTGCCAGCAGTTATCATAGACAGGGTACTAACTATGACTACACCTTC,CASSYHRQGTNYDYTF
TRBV5-1,TRBD1,NA,13,TRBJ1-2,TGCGCCAGCCGGATCGGGACAGGGGAGGGCTACACCTTC,CASRIGTGEGYTF
TRBV7-3,NA,NA,12,TRBJ2-2,TGTGCCAGCAGCCCCTTGCCCGGGGAGCTGTTTTTT,CASSPLPGELFF
TRBV7-9,NA,NA,13,TRBJ2-7,TGTGCCAGCAGCTTGGGTGGGACGGGGGAGCAGTACTTC,CASSLGGTGEQYF
TRBV25-1,NA,NA,15,TRBJ1-6,TGTGCCAGCAGTGATCGAGGGGAGGGTAATTCACCCCTCCACTTT,CASSDRGEGNSPLHF
TRBV7-2,NA,few,14,TRBJ1-5,TGTGCCAGCAGCTCTGGACACGGCAGGATGCCCCAGCATTTT,CASSSGHGRMPQHF
TRBV14,NA,few,17,TRBJ2-5,TGTGCCAGCAGCGGAGACCGACGCAGTCCTAACCAAGAGACCCAGTACTTC,CASSGDRRSPNQETQYF
TRBV5-5,NA,few,14,TRBJ2-1,TGTGCCAGCAGCTTGAGCGGAATTAACAATGAGCAGTTCTTC,CASSLSGINNEQFF
TRBV5-1,NA,NA,13,TRBJ1-3,TGCGCCAGCAGCTTGGCCTCTGGAAACACCGTATATTTT,CASSLASGNTVYF
TRBV7-9,TRBD2,few,15,TRBJ2-6,TGTGCCAGCAGGTGGGGGGGCTCTGGGGCCAACGTCCTGACTTTC,CASRWGGSGANVLTF
TRBV3-1,NA,NA,15,TRBJ2-3,TGTGCCAGCAGCCCCTACACGGGTCGTACAGATACGCAGTATTTT,CASSPYTGRTDTQYF
TRBV9,NA,few,14,TRBJ1-2,TGTGCCAGCAGCGTAGAATCTTCTAACTATGGCTACACCTTC,CASSVESSNYGYTF
TRBV5-1,TRBD1,NA,17,TRBJ2-6,TGCGCCAGCAGCTCGACAGGGGGCACCTCTGGGGCCAACGTCCTGACTTTC,CASSSTGGTSGANVLTF
TRBV10-3,TRBD1,few,13,TRBJ2-3,TGTGCCATCAAGACGGGACAGACAGATACGCAGTATTTT,CAIKTGQTDTQYF
TRBV11-2,NA,many,13,TRBJ2-6,TGTGCCGGAGGGGGGGCTGGGGCCAACGTCCTGACTTTC,CAGGGAGANVLTF
TRBV19,NA,NA,15,TRBJ2-3,TGTGCCAGTAGGACGACCGGGCCGCGCACAGATACGCAGTATTTT,CASRTTGPRTDTQYF
TRBV30,NA,many,14,TRBJ1-4,TGTGCCTGGAGTTCGGGCCCGAGGGGGGAAAAACTGTTTTTT,CAWSSGPRGEKLFF
TRBV6-1,TRBD1,NA,14,TRBJ2-7,TGTGCCAGCATAGCCCTAGACAGGGGCTACGAGCAGTACTTC,CASIALDRGYEQYF
TRBV29-1,NA,NA,13,TRBJ2-5,TGCAGCGTTGAAAAGGGAATGGGGGAGACCCAGTACTTC,CSVEKGMGETQYF
TRBV25-1,TRBD1,few,13,TRBJ2-1,TGTGCCAGCCTAGGACAGGCGCTCAATGAGCAGTTCTTC,CASLGQALNEQFF
TRBV10-3,TRBD1,once,15,TRBJ2-7,TGTGCCATCCAGACAGGGGGCTCCAGCTCCTACGAGCAGTACTTC,CAIQTGGSSSYEQYF
TRBV7-2,TRBD2,few,14,TRBJ2-5,TGTGCCAGCAGCTCAGCCGGGGGGGCAGAGACCCAGTACTTC,CASSSAGGAETQYF
TRBV20-1,NA,NA,13,TRBJ1-2,TGCAGTGCTCGCTCCAGACCCAACTATGGCTACACCTTC,CSARSRPNYGYTF
TRBV20-1,TRBD2,NA,15,TRBJ2-1,TGCAGTGCTAGAGATCTTGCGGGGGTTTACAATGAGCAGTTCTTC,CSARDLAGVYNEQFF
TRBV12-3/TRBV12-4,TRBD2,NA,17,TRBJ2-6,TGTGCCAGCAGTTTCCTAGCGGGGGCTGGTGGGGCCAACGTCCTGACTTTC,CASSFLAGAGGANVLTF